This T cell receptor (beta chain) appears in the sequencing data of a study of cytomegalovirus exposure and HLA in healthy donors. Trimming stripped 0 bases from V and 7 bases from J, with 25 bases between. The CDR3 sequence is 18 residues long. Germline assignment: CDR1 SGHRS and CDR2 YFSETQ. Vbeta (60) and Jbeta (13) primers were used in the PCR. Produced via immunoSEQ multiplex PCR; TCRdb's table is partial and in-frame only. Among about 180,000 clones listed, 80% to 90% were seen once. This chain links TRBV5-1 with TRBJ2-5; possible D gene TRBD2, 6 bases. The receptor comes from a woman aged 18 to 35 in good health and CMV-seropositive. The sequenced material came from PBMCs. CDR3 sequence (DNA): TGCGCCAGCAGCTTGGGTGTACCCAATAGCGGAACGATGGGGACCCAGTACTTC. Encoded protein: CASSLGVPNSGTMGTQYF.